The next 15 T cell receptor beta chains were all read from a single sample in a study of long-term antiretroviral therapy in people with HIV. It was version v3.0 of the immunoSEQ assay that was run at survey level. Method: immunoSEQ multiplex PCR; TCRdb's copy keeps in-frame clones and lacks some. Of 20,000 to 25,000 clones listed, 70% to 85% were seen once; the top ten hold roughly 10%. Sequencing was performed on unsorted PBMCs, taken 4.1 years after starting antiretroviral therapy. These receptors were obtained from a woman aged 40 to 50 with HIV.

The chain carries TRBV4-3 and TRBJ1-6; D gene ambiguous. With 5 bases removed from V and 9 bases from J, the gap between germline ends came to 14 bases. This CDR3 spans 14 amino acids. CDR1 is LGHNA, CDR2 YSLEER, per germline. The CDR3 DNA follows: TGCGCCAGCAGCACCTCCTTGGAATCTTCACCCCTCCACTTT. This translates into CASSTSLESSPLHF.

The genes are TRBV30 and TRBJ2-1; the match to TRBD1 covers 10 bases. Germline V gene lookup returns CDR1 GTSNPN and CDR2 SVGIG (reference sequence). The V segment lost 3 bases and the J segment 7 bases; nucleotides outside the gene matches: 12. This CDR3 has 16 residues. DNA for the CDR3: TGTGCCTGGAGCCTGGATATAGGACAGGGGGGTAATGAGCAGTTCTTC. Encoded protein: CAWSLDIGQGGNEQFF.

J is TRBJ1-4 and V is TRBV4-3; D not certain. V lost 0 bases and J 3 bases, leaving 8 bases between the germline ends. The CDR3 is 15 residues long. Germline V lookup: CDR1 LGHNA, CDR2 YSLEER. The CDR3 protein is CASSQEGFSNEKLFF. DNA of the CDR3: TGCGCCAGCAGCCAAGAGGGCTTTTCTAATGAAAAACTGTTTTTT.

The gene calls are TRBV18 and TRBJ1-3, with D hard to call. CDR1 and CDR2 from the germline V gene are KGHSH and LQKENI. The CDR3 totals 15 residues. V shed 2 bases and J shed 4 bases, with 12 bases lying between them. CDR3: CASSPGSRPGNTIYF. The CDR3 coding sequence is TGTGCCAGCTCACCAGGTAGCCGGCCGGGAAACACCATATATTTT.

CDR3 nucleotides: TGTGCCCCCCAGGGGTCCTTGCGCTGGACTGAAGCTTTCTTT. Protein sequence: CAPQGSLRWTEAFF. The chain carries TRBV7-7 and TRBJ1-1, with a possible D match to TRBD1 (6 bases). CDR1 is SSHAT and CDR2 is FNYEAQ in the germline V gene (reference sequence). Trimming left V 11 bases short and J 5 bases short, with 21 bases between. The CDR3 loop spans 14 amino acids.

The J gene is TRBJ1-1, the V gene TRBV5-6, with TRBD1 as a possible D gene (6 bases). The CDR3 is 15 residues long. V shed 2 bases and J shed 1 base, with 12 bases lying between them. Germline CDR1 and CDR2: SGHDT and YYEEEE. The CDR3 DNA reads as TGTGCCAGCAGCTTAACAGGGTTTGGGAACACTGAAGCTTTCTTT. It specifies CASSLTGFGNTEAFF. The full variable domain, in which reference TRBV5-6 and TRBJ1-1 provide the parts outside the CDR3, is DAGVTQSPTHLIKTRGQQVTLRCSPKSGHDTVSWYQQALGQGPQFIFQYYEEEERQRGNFPDRFSGHQFPNYSSELNVNALLLGDSALYLCASSLTGFGNTEAFFGQGTRLTVV.

The chain couples TRBV6-5 to TRBJ1-1, with D possibly matching TRBD1 (5 bases). V lost 7 bases, J lost 11 bases, and 17 bases lay in between. The germline V gene has CDR1 MNHEY and CDR2 SVGAGI. The CDR3 is made up of 12 amino acids. CDR3 region: CASMGRGGDAFF. The CDR3 DNA follows: TGTGCCAGCATGGGACGCGGGGGGGACGCTTTCTTT.

The V gene is TRBV29-1, the J gene TRBJ1-2, with 8 bases lining up with TRBD1. This CDR3 is built from 13 residues. Per the germline V gene, CDR1 is SQVTM and CDR2 is ANQGSEA. V was pared by 4 bases and J by 3 bases, with 4 bases of the junction left unmatched. CDR3 DNA sequence: TGCAGCGTTGTGACAGGGGAGGACTATGGCTACACCTTC. Translated, it gives CSVVTGEDYGYTF.

This clone has just one count. The V call is TRBV5-6, the J call TRBJ2-5; D gene unclear. CDR1 and CDR2 (germline): SGHDT, YYEEEE. V lost 4 bases and J 3 bases, leaving 13 bases between the germline ends. There are 14 residues in the CDR3. CDR3 DNA: TGTGCCAGCAGCCCCTCGCCGTCTAAAGAGACCCAGTACTTC. It yields the protein CASSPSPSKETQYF.

The chain joins TRBV5-5 to TRBJ2-7; D is unresolved. V was trimmed by 3 bases and J by 2 bases, leaving 12 bases between them. Germline V CDR1 and CDR2: SGHKS, YYEKEE (reference sequence). There are 14 residues in the CDR3. The CDR3, as DNA: TGTGCCAGCAGCTATGTGGTCGGGCCCTACGAGCAGTACTTC. This codes for CASSYVVGPYEQYF.

The gene calls are TRBV6-6 and TRBJ2-1, with D unresolved. The CDR3 runs to 12 residues. V lost 6 bases to trimming and J lost 7 bases, with 10 bases between them. Germline lookup yields CDR1 MNHNY and CDR2 SVGAGI (reference sequence). The CDR3 spells CASSLGENEQFF. CDR3 DNA sequence: TGTGCCAGCAGCTTAGGAGAGAATGAGCAGTTCTTC.

A few counts support this clone. V usage is TRBV19 and J usage is TRBJ1-1; no firm D call. V lost 3 bases and J lost 10, with 9 bases in between. Germline V lookup: CDR1 LNHDA, CDR2 SQIVND (reference sequence). This CDR3 is 11 amino acids long. This chain's CDR3 is CASSIPRGAFF. The CDR3 bases are TGTGCCAGTAGTATCCCGCGGGGAGCTTTCTTT.

The chain is built from TRBV4-1 and TRBJ2-7, with 8 bases aligning to TRBD1. The trim removed 4 bases at V and 0 bases at J, leaving 8 bases unmatched. Germline loops: CDR1 MGHRA, CDR2 YSYEKL. This CDR3 is 16 amino acids long. The CDR3 DNA reads TGCGCCAGCAGCCTTATATTTGGGACAGGCTCCTACGAGCAGTACTTC. This encodes CASSLIFGTGSYEQYF.

The rearrangement uses TRBV19 and TRBJ1-2; 11 nucleotides agree with TRBD1. CDR1 LNHDA and CDR2 SQIVND come from the germline V gene (reference sequence). CDR3 length: 16 residues. Trimming took 6 bases from V and 5 from J; bases not matched to a gene: 11. The CDR3 nucleotides read TGTGCCAGTAGGAATCCGGGACAGGGGGTTTTTTATGGCTACACCTTC. Residues: CASRNPGQGVFYGYTF.

The table lists this clone with a few counts. The chain is built from TRBV7-9 and TRBJ2-2; possibly TRBD1 for D (6 bases). Per the germline V gene, CDR1 is SEHNR and CDR2 is FQNEAQ (reference sequence). This CDR3 has 16 residues. V gave up 3 bases and J gave up 1 base, with 12 bases separating them. The CDR3 region is CASSLPGTLNTGELFF. Written as DNA, the CDR3 is TGTGCCAGCAGCTTGCCCGGGACATTGAACACCGGGGAGCTGTTTTTT.